This T cell receptor beta chain comes out of a study of T cells expressing NK-cell markers. Broader study findings: In a few donors, these clonotypes also led the CD3+CD56-NKG2C+ fraction.

This CDR3 contains 14 residues. CDR1 and CDR2 (germline): SGHRS, YFSETQ. With regard to this clonotype: No antigen is known for it.

Using the 5' RACE reads, TCRdb records one entry per CDR3 protein without DNA. Its table lists a few hundred thousand distinct CDR3 sequences. The chain joins TRBV5-1 to TRBJ1-2; the TCRdb D gene call, TRBD1, has no DNA to confirm it. This clonotype was obtained from a woman between 45 and 65 years old in good health. Sequencing used blood T cells: a sorted CD56 or NKG2C T cell subset, CD4+ or CD8+ T cells, or bulk PBMC T cells (not recorded which). CDR3 sequence: CASSEGTGRYGYTF.